Sequencing of this T cell receptor (beta chain) was carried out in a study of identical twins. All of the donors were Caucasians in good health. A word on this clonotype: The antigen is unknown.

Through template switching, a universal primer site was introduced, and the cDNA contained unique molecular identifiers. Each CDR3 protein is one row after TCRdb ran MiXCR on the 5' RACE reads. Of 1.5 million to 2 million distinct CDR3 sequences detected, roughly 35% appear once; the ten largest clones hold 0.25% to 0.3%. Study conclusions and caveats: The study based its conclusions on cross-sectional statistical analysis and did not follow the same donors. Compared with models, monozygotic twins showed more out-of-frame TCR alpha sharing.

The V and J ends lost 5 bases and 7 bases, in that order; junction bases with no gene match: 7. Germline V gene data show CDR1 as MGHRA and CDR2 as YSYEKL. This CDR3 spans 14 amino acids. The source is a newborn girl in good health. The material sequenced was cord blood. The rearrangement links TRBV4-1 to TRBJ1-4, with 7 bases identical to TRBD1. The CDR3, as DNA: TGCGCCAGCAGCTCTACAGGGGACGGTGAAAAACTGTTTTTT. Translating it yields CASSSTGDGEKLFF.